The rows below give T cell receptor beta chains drawn from one sample of a study of beta chain features in type 1 diabetes. This table comes from immunoSEQ multiplex PCR, and its TCRdb copy is limited to in-frame clones, with some not included. The sample contains around 360,000 clones, roughly 12% of which appear only once. Input material: naive CD4+ T cells from blood. These receptors all come from a woman between 18 and 29 years old with type 1 diabetes. Both conserved end residues are part of each CDR3. D genes are given only for firm matches. Clone size appears in some rows only: once, few, many, or a class for an expanded clone.

v_call	d_call	clone_size	j_call	cdr3_nt	cdr3_aa
TRBV30	.	.	TRBJ2-1	TGTGCCTGGAGCCCATACAATGAGCAGTTCTTC	CAWSPYNEQFF
TRBV6-5	.	.	TRBJ1-5	TGTGCCAGCAGGCCCCTCCTAACTCAGCCCCAGCATTTT	CASRPLLTQPQHF
TRBV5-1	TRBD1	few	TRBJ1-1	TGCGCCAGCAGCTCAACCACCTTCCGGACAGGGGGCACTGAAGCTTTCTTT	CASSSTTFRTGGTEAFF
TRBV6-6	.	.	TRBJ1-5	TGTGCCAGCAGTTACCCCCGGGATAGACAGCCCCAGCATTTT	CASSYPRDRQPQHF
TRBV18	.	.	TRBJ1-5	TGTGCCAGCTCACCCAGCCGGGCAGGGTCTATTCAGCCCCAGCATTTT	CASSPSRAGSIQPQHF
TRBV7-2	TRBD2	.	TRBJ2-1	TGTGCCAGCAGCTTAGGCCCCCGCGGGGGGCTTAATGAGCAGTTCTTC	CASSLGPRGGLNEQFF
TRBV19	.	.	TRBJ2-7	TGTGCCAGCTCTACAGGGGGGGGATACGAGCAGTACTTC	CASSTGGGYEQYF
TRBV9	.	few	TRBJ1-2	TGTGCCAGCAGCGTGACGGAGAGGGCCGCTCCCTATGGCTACACCTTC	CASSVTERAAPYGYTF
TRBV5-5	TRBD2	few	TRBJ2-3	TGTGCCAGCAGCGCCCAGACTAGCGGGATCGGGTATACGCAGTATTTT	CASSAQTSGIGYTQYF
TRBV11-3	.	.	TRBJ1-1	TGTGCCAGCAGCACGACCGGGATGGGTGCAGCTTTCTTT	CASSTTGMGAAFF
TRBV5-1	.	.	TRBJ2-7	TGCGCCAGCAGGGCCGGGACAACGGACGAGCAGTACTTC	CASRAGTTDEQYF
TRBV7-2	.	.	TRBJ2-5	TGTGCCAGCAGCTTGGGTGGGAGAGAGACCCAGTACTTC	CASSLGGRETQYF